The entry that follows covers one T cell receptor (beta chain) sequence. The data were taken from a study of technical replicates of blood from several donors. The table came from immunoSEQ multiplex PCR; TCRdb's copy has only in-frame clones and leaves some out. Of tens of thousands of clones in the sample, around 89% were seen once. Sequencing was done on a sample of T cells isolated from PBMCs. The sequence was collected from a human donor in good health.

Here the CDR3 DNA reads TGTGCCAGCAGCGTCGGACTAGCGGGAGAAGGCACAGATACGCAGTATTTT. Amino acids: CASSVGLAGEGTDTQYF. The chain uses TRBV9 and TRBJ2-3; 13 bases align to TRBD2. CDR1 and CDR2 (germline): SGDLS, YYNGEE. The CDR3 is 17 amino acids. V dropped 2 bases and J dropped 1; count of bases not matched to a gene: 4.